Each of the 8 T cell receptor beta chains below was sequenced from the same sample in a study of shared clonotypes between healthy human individuals. Data came from immunoSEQ multiplex PCR; TCRdb stores just in-frame clones and leaves some out. The sample lists approximately 2.3 million clones; 80% to 95% were seen once. The sample was naive CD4+ T cells from PBMCs. Noted subset: CD45RA+ positively selected. These receptor sequences come from a man between 18 and 35 years old in good health. Some clones in this sample may be carry-over from other donors' samples.

The rearrangement joins TRBV10-3 to TRBJ2-1; 9 bases align to TRBD1. Unmatched junction bases numbered 4, after V lost 0 bases and J lost 7 bases. Per germline, CDR1 ENHRY and CDR2 SYGVKD. This CDR3 is built from 15 residues. This CDR3 reads CAISESGTGRNEQFF. For the CDR3, the DNA is TGTGCCATCAGTGAGTCAGGGACAGGGAGGAATGAGCAGTTCTTC.

V is TRBV11-2 and J is TRBJ2-2, with D perhaps given as TRBD1 or TRBD2 (5 bases each). The CDR3 has 16 amino acids. Looked up from germline, CDR1 is SGHAT and CDR2 is FQNNGV. Deletions cut 5 bases from V and 1 base from J, with 14 bases between. CDR3 region: CASSPRGAGNTGELFF. CDR3 DNA sequence: TGTGCCAGCAGCCCGAGGGGCGCGGGGAACACCGGGGAGCTGTTTTTT.

The V and J genes are TRBV28 and TRBJ1-2, with D unclear. Per germline, CDR1 MDHEN and CDR2 SYDVKM. V was clipped by 7 bases and J by 4 bases, with 10 bases between them. The CDR3 contains 12 residues. The CDR3 is CASNASPYGYTF. CDR3 DNA sequence: TGTGCCAGCAATGCCAGCCCCTATGGCTACACCTTC.

Remarks on this clone: Other DNA sequences in the sample encode the same CDR3. The chain combines TRBV5-1 with TRBJ2-3, with 9 positions matching TRBD2. The CDR3 is 17 amino acids. The J segment lost 0 bases and the V segment lost 0 bases, leaving 5 bases of the junction unmatched. Germline CDR1 and CDR2: SGHRS and YFSETQ. In DNA form, the CDR3 reads TGCGCCAGCAGCTTGGGGGGACTAGCCGTTAGCACAGATACGCAGTATTTT. Translating it yields CASSLGGLAVSTDTQYF.

V is TRBV5-1 and J is TRBJ1-3, with a weak D call TRBD1 (5 bases). The germline V gene encodes CDR1 SGHRS and CDR2 YFSETQ. The length of the CDR3 is 19 residues. With 0 bases removed from V and 1 base from J, the gap between germline ends came to 20 bases. CDR3 protein: CASSLGFGGSVFSGNTIYF. The DNA of the CDR3 is TGCGCCAGCAGCTTGGGGTTCGGGGGTTCCGTATTTTCTGGAAACACCATATATTTT.

This clone was seen once. CDR3 in amino acids: CSVEVPPRTANTEAFF. CDR3 DNA sequence: TGCAGCGTTGAAGTCCCCCCCAGGACAGCGAACACTGAAGCTTTCTTT. The chain links TRBV29-1 to TRBJ1-1; D perhaps matches TRBD1 (6 bases). The V gene's germline CDR1 is SQVTM and CDR2 ANQGSEA. The CDR3 spans 16 residues. With 1 base removed from V and 1 base from J, the gap between germline ends came to 16 bases.

V gene TRBV27 combines with J gene TRBJ1-4; 9 bases fit TRBD1. The CDR3 is 16 residues long. Trimming took 6 bases from V and 7 from J; bases not matched to a gene: 12. Germline CDR1 reads MNHEY; CDR2 reads SMNVEV (reference sequence). The CDR3 spells CASRQPGQGGSEKLFF. CDR3 in DNA: TGTGCCAGCAGACAGCCGGGACAGGGCGGGTCTGAAAAACTGTTTTTT.

This chain links TRBV2 with TRBJ1-3, with a possible D match to TRBD1 (6 bases). In germline, CDR1 is SNHLY, CDR2 FYNNEI. The CDR3 length is 15 residues. The V end lost 7 bases, the J end lost 0 bases, and 13 bases lay between the germline ends. CDR3 DNA sequence: TGTGCCAGCACGCAACAGGGCCTCTCTGGAAACACCATATATTTT. Protein: CASTQQGLSGNTIYF.